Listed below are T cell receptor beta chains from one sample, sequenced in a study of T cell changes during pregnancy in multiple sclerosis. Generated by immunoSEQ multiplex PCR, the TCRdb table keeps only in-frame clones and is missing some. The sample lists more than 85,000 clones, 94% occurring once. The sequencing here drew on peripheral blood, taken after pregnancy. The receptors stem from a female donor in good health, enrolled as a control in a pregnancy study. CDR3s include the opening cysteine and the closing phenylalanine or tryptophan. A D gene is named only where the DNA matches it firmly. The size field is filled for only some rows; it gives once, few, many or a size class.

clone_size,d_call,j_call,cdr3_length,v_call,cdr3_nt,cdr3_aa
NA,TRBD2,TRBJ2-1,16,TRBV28,TGTGCCAGCAGTTTATTTGGGGCTAGCGGGAGCAATGAGCAGTTCTTC,CASSLFGASGSNEQFF
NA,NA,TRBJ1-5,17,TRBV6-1,TGTGCCAGCAGTGTGGGGAGGGTAGGCCGCCGTGATCAGCCCCAGCATTTT,CASSVGRVGRRDQPQHF
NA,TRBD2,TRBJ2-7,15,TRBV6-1,TGTGCCAGCGGCGATTCGACTAGCGGGACCTACGAGCAGTACTTC,CASGDSTSGTYEQYF
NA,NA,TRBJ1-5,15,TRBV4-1,TGCGCCAGCAGCCAAGCCTACGGGGGTTATCAGCCCCAGCATTTT,CASSQAYGGYQPQHF
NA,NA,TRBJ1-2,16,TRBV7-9,TGTGCCAGCAGCCAAACGACAGCGACCTCCTCCTATGGCTACACCTTC,CASSQTTATSSYGYTF
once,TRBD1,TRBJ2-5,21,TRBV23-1,TGCGCCAGCAGCCGATCAAAACTTTCATTTTCAGGGGGTGAGGAGCAAGAGACCCAGTACTTC,CASSRSKLSFSGGEEQETQYF
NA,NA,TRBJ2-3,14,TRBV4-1,TGCGCCAGCAGCCAAGTGCGAAACACAGATACGCAGTATTTT,CASSQVRNTDTQYF
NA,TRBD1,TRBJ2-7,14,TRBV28,TGTGCCAGCACCCTGGGGGACAGGGACCACGAGCAGTACTTC,CASTLGDRDHEQYF
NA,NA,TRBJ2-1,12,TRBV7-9,TGTGCCAGCAGCCAACAGGGCAATGAGCAGTTCTTC,CASSQQGNEQFF
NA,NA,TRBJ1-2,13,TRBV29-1,TGCAGCGTTGAAGGCGGAGGTAACTATGGCTACACCTTC,CSVEGGGNYGYTF
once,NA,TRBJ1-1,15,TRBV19,TGTGCCAGTAGTTTCTGGGGACTCCCTGCGCCGGAAGCTTTCTTT,CASSFWGLPAPEAFF
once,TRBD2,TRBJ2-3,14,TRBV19,TGTGCCAGTAGTATTAGCGGGAGCACAGATACGCAGTATTTT,CASSISGSTDTQYF
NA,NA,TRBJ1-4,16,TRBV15,TGTGCCACCAGCAGAGCAATCGAGACGCGGGGTGAAAAACTGTTTTTT,CATSRAIETRGEKLFF
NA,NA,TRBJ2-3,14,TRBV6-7,TGTGCCAGCAGTCGCCCATTCTACACAGATACGCAGTATTTT,CASSRPFYTDTQYF
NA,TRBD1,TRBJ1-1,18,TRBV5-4,TGTGCCAGCAGCCAACCCTGGGGGGCAGGGGGCAGAGGCACTGAAGCTTTCTTT,CASSQPWGAGGRGTEAFF
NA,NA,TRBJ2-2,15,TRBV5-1,TGCGCCAGCAGCCCACAGGGAAATGAAAACGGGGAGCTGTTTTTT,CASSPQGNENGELFF
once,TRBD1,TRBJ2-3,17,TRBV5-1,TGCGCCAGCAGCCAACGACAGGGGGCAGCAGGCACAGATACGCAGTATTTT,CASSQRQGAAGTDTQYF
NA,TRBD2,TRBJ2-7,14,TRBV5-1,TGCGCCAGCAGCTTGACTAGCGGTGCCTACGAGCAGTACTTC,CASSLTSGAYEQYF
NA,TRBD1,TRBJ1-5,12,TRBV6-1,TGTGCCAGCACCACAGGGGCCCAGCCCCAGCATTTT,CASTTGAQPQHF
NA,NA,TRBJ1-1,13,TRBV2,TGTGCCAGCAGTGCAGGGGCGGGCACTGAAGCTTTCTTT,CASSAGAGTEAFF
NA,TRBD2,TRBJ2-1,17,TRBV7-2,TGTGCCAGCAGCTCCGGGGGGAGCGGGAGGCCCTACAATGAGCAGTTCTTC,CASSSGGSGRPYNEQFF
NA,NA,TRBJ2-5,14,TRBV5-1,TGCGCCAGCAGCTTGGCATCCGGGTACGAGACCCAGTACTTC,CASSLASGYETQYF
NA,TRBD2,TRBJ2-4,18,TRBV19,TGTGCCAGTAGTATTCCGGGACTAGCGGGAGGGCCCCAACACATTCAGTACTTC,CASSIPGLAGGPQHIQYF
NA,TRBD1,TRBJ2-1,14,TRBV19,TGTGCCAGTATGACCCCCGACAGGGGCGATGAGCAGTTCTTC,CASMTPDRGDEQFF
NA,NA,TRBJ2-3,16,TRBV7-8,TGTGCCAGCAGCTCTCGGACACCCGGCTACACAGATACGCAGTATTTT,CASSSRTPGYTDTQYF
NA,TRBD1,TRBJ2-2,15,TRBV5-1,TGCGCCAGCAGCTTGGAGGGACAGCGCACCGGGGAGCTGTTTTTT,CASSLEGQRTGELFF
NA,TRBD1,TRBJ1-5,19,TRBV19,TGTGCCAGTAGCATCGGCCGCTTACAGGGGAAGGTCAGCAATCAGCCCCAGCATTTT,CASSIGRLQGKVSNQPQHF
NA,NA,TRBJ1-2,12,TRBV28,TGTGCCAGCAGTCTACAGGGAGGGGGCTACACCTTC,CASSLQGGGYTF